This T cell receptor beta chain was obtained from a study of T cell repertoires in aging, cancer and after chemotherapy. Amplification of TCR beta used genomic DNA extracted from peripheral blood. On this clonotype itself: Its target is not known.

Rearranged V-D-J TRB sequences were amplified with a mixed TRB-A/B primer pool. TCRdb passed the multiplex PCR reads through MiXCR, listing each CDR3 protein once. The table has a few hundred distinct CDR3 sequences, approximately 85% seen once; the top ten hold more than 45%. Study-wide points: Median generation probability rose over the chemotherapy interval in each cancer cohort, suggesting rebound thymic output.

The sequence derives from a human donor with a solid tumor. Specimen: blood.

The CDR3, as DNA: TGCGCCAGCGGAAGGACAGGATCGGACCGCGAGCAGTACTTC. Translation gives CASGRTGSDREQYF. The chain combines TRBV5-1 with TRBJ2-7, with TRBD1 matching over 7 bases. V shed 7 bases, J shed 6 bases, and the junction held 13 bases outside the gene matches. The germline V gene encodes CDR1 SGHRS and CDR2 YFSETQ. This CDR3 is 14 amino acids long.